The rows below give T cell receptor beta chains drawn from one sample of a study of blood T cell repertoires in COVID-19. Produced via immunoSEQ multiplex PCR; TCRdb's table is partial and in-frame only. The sample holds roughly 16,000 clones, 78% seen once. Material for sequencing was peripheral blood. These receptor sequences come from a man in his sixties with active or convalescent COVID-19. Each CDR3 is given with its conserved first and last residue. Fields, in order: D gene, J gene, clone size, V gene, CDR3 protein, CDR3 DNA. D genes are given only for firm matches. Size is stated for part of the rows, as once, few or many counts, or as a class when the clone is expanded.

>TRBD2|TRBJ2-7|-|TRBV18
CASSAGALSYEQYF
TGTGCCAGCTCAGCGGGAGCCCTCTCCTACGAGCAGTACTTC
>-|TRBJ2-1|-|TRBV5-4
CASSLEWSGSNEQFF
TGTGCCAGCAGCTTGGAGTGGTCTGGGAGCAATGAGCAGTTCTTC
>TRBD2|TRBJ2-2|-|TRBV2
CASSEAQRGDRTGELFF
TGTGCCAGCAGTGAAGCGCAACGGGGGGACCGTACCGGGGAGCTGTTTTTT
>-|TRBJ1-2|-|TRBV3-1/TRBV3-2
CASSQDWRLTNYGYTF
TGTGCCAGCAGCCAAGATTGGCGGCTAACTAACTATGGCTACACCTTC
>-|TRBJ2-7|-|TRBV19
CASSIGGGPYEQYF
TGTGCCAGTAGTATAGGAGGCGGGCCTTACGAGCAGTACTTC
>-|TRBJ1-5|-|TRBV28
CASGRDSPSWPQHF
TGTGCCAGCGGTCGAGACAGTCCTTCGTGGCCCCAGCATTTT
>TRBD1|TRBJ1-2|few|TRBV6-2/TRBV6-3
CASSRQGNYGYTF
TGTGCCAGCAGCCGACAGGGGAACTATGGCTACACCTTC
>TRBD1|TRBJ1-5|-|TRBV4-1
CASSAPGQAGNQPQHF
TGCGCCAGCAGCGCCCCTGGACAGGCTGGGAATCAGCCCCAGCATTTT
>-|TRBJ2-3|-|TRBV5-8
CASSLFQGGGTDTQYF
TGTGCCAGCAGCTTGTTTCAGGGGGGCGGCACAGATACGCAGTATTTT
>TRBD2|TRBJ2-1|-|TRBV11-3
CASGETGTTLNEQFF
TGTGCCAGCGGGGAAACCGGGACTACCTTAAATGAGCAGTTCTTC
>-|TRBJ2-5|-|TRBV3-1/TRBV3-2
CASSRKETQYF
TGTGCCAGCAGCCGTAAAGAGACCCAGTACTTC
>-|TRBJ1-1|-|TRBV6-5
CASRQVDTEAFF
TGTGCCAGCAGGCAGGTGGACACTGAAGCTTTCTTT
>TRBD2|TRBJ2-3|-|TRBV11-1
CASISGGPGDTQYF
TGTGCCAGCATTAGCGGGGGACCGGGAGATACGCAGTATTTT
>TRBD1|TRBJ1-5|-|TRBV5-8
CASSVYRGSNQPQHF
TGTGCCAGCAGCGTATACAGGGGAAGCAATCAGCCCCAGCATTTT
>TRBD1|TRBJ1-6|few|TRBV5-4
CASRRQGAAGRNSPLHF
TGTGCCAGCAGGCGACAGGGGGCGGCAGGTCGTAATTCACCCCTCCACTTT
>-|TRBJ2-5|once|TRBV5-1
CASSLGGSVQETQYF
TGCGCCAGCAGCTTGGGCGGATCCGTCCAAGAGACCCAGTACTTC
>-|TRBJ1-1|-|TRBV5-5
CASSLAVLNTEAFF
TGTGCCAGCAGCTTGGCCGTATTGAACACTGAAGCTTTCTTT
>TRBD1|TRBJ1-1|-|TRBV2
CATLPLAGGNTEAFF
TGTGCCACCCTCCCCCTCGCAGGGGGCAACACTGAAGCTTTCTTT
>TRBD2|TRBJ2-3|-|TRBV2
CASSGTSGGTDTQYF
TGTGCCAGCAGTGGAACTAGCGGAGGCACAGATACGCAGTATTTT
>-|TRBJ2-2|-|TRBV11-3
CASSSGWNTGELFF
TGTGCCAGCAGCTCAGGATGGAACACCGGGGAGCTGTTTTTT
>TRBD1|TRBJ2-7|-|TRBV30
CAWRLTGGYEQYF
TGTGCCTGGAGGCTCACAGGGGGCTACGAGCAGTACTTC
>TRBD2|TRBJ2-1|-|TRBV6-1
CASSEASGGYNEQFF
TGTGCCAGCAGTGAAGCTAGCGGGGGGTACAATGAGCAGTTCTTC
>-|TRBJ1-6|-|TRBV6-5
CASSRDMNNSPLHF
TGTGCCAGCAGCCGGGACATGAACAATTCACCCCTCCACTTT
>-|TRBJ1-5|-|TRBV2
CASSDGAGHQHF
TGTGCCAGCAGTGATGGGGCGGGGCACCAGCATTTT
>-|TRBJ2-1|-|TRBV5-4
CASSAPRGANEQFF
TGTGCCAGCAGCGCACCCCGTGGGGCGAATGAGCAGTTCTTC
>-|TRBJ1-6|-|TRBV4-1
CASSELRRGNYYNSPLHF
TGCGCCAGCAGCGAACTTCGACGGGGAAATTACTATAATTCACCCCTCCACTTT
>-|TRBJ1-1|-|TRBV19
CASSPWAGAMNTEAFF
TGTGCCAGTAGCCCATGGGCGGGGGCCATGAACACTGAAGCTTTCTTT
>-|TRBJ1-4|-|TRBV24-1
CATSDPTGPNEKLFF
TGTGCCACCTCCGACCCGACAGGTCCTAATGAAAAACTGTTTTTT
>-|TRBJ1-1|-|TRBV10-3
CAVSREGTEAFF
TGTGCCGTTTCCAGGGAGGGCACTGAAGCTTTCTTT
>-|TRBJ1-2|-|TRBV6-5
CASSYWAGDGYTF
TGTGCCAGCAGTTACTGGGCAGGGGATGGCTACACCTTC
>-|TRBJ2-7|few|TRBV5-1
CASSLIGQSPYEQYF
TGCGCCAGCAGCTTGATTGGCCAATCTCCCTACGAGCAGTACTTC
>-|TRBJ1-3|once|TRBV12-1
CASSFQSSASPGNTIYF
TGTGCCAGCAGCTTCCAGTCGTCCGCCTCGCCTGGAAACACCATATATTTT
>-|TRBJ2-7|once|TRBV19
CASTTLGGRDEQYF
TGTGCCAGTACCACTCTTGGGGGCAGGGACGAGCAGTACTTC
>-|TRBJ2-2|-|TRBV10-3
CAGGGMNTGELFF
TGTGCCGGGGGGGGCATGAACACCGGGGAGCTGTTTTTT
>TRBD1|TRBJ2-7|-|TRBV7-9
CASSNRDRFPSYEQYF
TGTGCCAGCAGCAACCGGGACAGGTTCCCCTCCTACGAGCAGTACTTC
>-|TRBJ2-5|-|TRBV7-9
CASSLTGAVAAQYF
TGTGCCAGCAGCTTAACAGGGGCAGTAGCGGCCCAGTACTTC
>-|TRBJ1-1|-|TRBV19
CASIPSQIAGTEAFF
TGTGCCAGTATTCCCTCCCAAATAGCGGGCACTGAAGCTTTCTTT
>-|TRBJ1-5|-|TRBV27
CASSSPNQPQHF
TGTGCCAGCAGCTCCCCTAATCAGCCCCAGCATTTT
>-|TRBJ2-7|-|TRBV12-3/TRBV12-4
CASSQTSYEQYF
TGTGCCAGCAGCCAGACTAGTTACGAGCAGTACTTC
>-|TRBJ2-7|-|TRBV6-5
CASSYSRGAEEQYF
TGTGCCAGCAGTTACTCCAGGGGCGCCGAGGAGCAGTACTTC
>-|TRBJ2-4|-|TRBV7-9
CASSLGQYRDIQYF
TGTGCCAGCAGCTTAGGACAATACAGGGACATTCAGTACTTC
>-|TRBJ1-6|once|TRBV27
CASSLLNSPLHF
TGTGCCAGCAGTTTACTAAATTCACCCCTCCACTTT
>TRBD2|TRBJ2-7|once|TRBV5-1
CASSLDGTTTYEQYF
TGCGCCAGCAGCTTGGACGGGACTACCACCTACGAGCAGTACTTC
>TRBD2|TRBJ2-2|-|TRBV9
CASSVTSLSGVSNTGELFF
TGTGCCAGCAGCGTAACCTCACTTAGCGGGGTTTCGAACACCGGGGAGCTGTTTTTT
>-|TRBJ2-2|-|TRBV7-3
CASSSEAGELFF
TGTGCCAGCAGTTCGGAGGCCGGGGAGCTGTTTTTT
>-|TRBJ1-4|-|TRBV4-1
CASSQPRRGRGQGEKLFF
TGCGCCAGCAGCCAACCCCGGCGGGGGCGCGGGCAGGGAGAAAAACTGTTTTTT
>-|TRBJ1-1|-|TRBV10-3
CAISPLRGAKDTEAFF
TGTGCCATCAGCCCCCTCCGGGGGGCAAAGGACACTGAAGCTTTCTTT
>-|TRBJ2-3|-|TRBV3-1/TRBV3-2
CASSPGGAGDTQYF
TGTGCCAGCAGCCCAGGCGGGGCGGGAGATACGCAGTATTTT
>-|TRBJ1-2|-|TRBV6-5
CASSQLDGSYGYTF
TGTGCCAGCAGCCAGCTTGACGGGAGCTATGGCTACACCTTC
>-|TRBJ2-5|-|TRBV24-1
CATSDFGLSQETQYF
TGTGCCACCAGTGATTTTGGGCTATCCCAAGAGACCCAGTACTTC
>-|TRBJ1-5|few|TRBV5-6
CASSLVDSYQPQHF
TGTGCCAGCAGCTTGGTGGACAGCTATCAGCCCCAGCATTTT
>-|TRBJ1-1|few|TRBV30
CAGFGTRGEAFF
TGTGCCGGCTTCGGCACTCGGGGTGAAGCTTTCTTT
>-|TRBJ1-4|-|TRBV20-1
CSASSPTNEKLFF
TGCAGTGCTAGTAGCCCAACTAATGAAAAACTGTTTTTT
>-|TRBJ2-2|-|TRBV25-1
CASSVQGTGELFF
TGTGCCAGCAGTGTACAGGGTACCGGGGAGCTGTTTTTT
>-|TRBJ2-5|-|TRBV24-1
CATSAQGETQYF
TGTGCCACCAGTGCGCAGGGAGAGACCCAGTACTTC
>TRBD1|TRBJ1-6|-|TRBV27
CASSRDRDNSPLHF
TGTGCCAGCAGCCGGGACAGGGACAATTCACCCCTCCACTTT
>TRBD1|TRBJ1-6|-|TRBV18
CASSPLHYGTGPRSEGDSPLHF
TGTGCCAGCTCACCACTCCATTACGGGACAGGCCCTAGGAGCGAGGGGGATTCACCCCTCCACTTT